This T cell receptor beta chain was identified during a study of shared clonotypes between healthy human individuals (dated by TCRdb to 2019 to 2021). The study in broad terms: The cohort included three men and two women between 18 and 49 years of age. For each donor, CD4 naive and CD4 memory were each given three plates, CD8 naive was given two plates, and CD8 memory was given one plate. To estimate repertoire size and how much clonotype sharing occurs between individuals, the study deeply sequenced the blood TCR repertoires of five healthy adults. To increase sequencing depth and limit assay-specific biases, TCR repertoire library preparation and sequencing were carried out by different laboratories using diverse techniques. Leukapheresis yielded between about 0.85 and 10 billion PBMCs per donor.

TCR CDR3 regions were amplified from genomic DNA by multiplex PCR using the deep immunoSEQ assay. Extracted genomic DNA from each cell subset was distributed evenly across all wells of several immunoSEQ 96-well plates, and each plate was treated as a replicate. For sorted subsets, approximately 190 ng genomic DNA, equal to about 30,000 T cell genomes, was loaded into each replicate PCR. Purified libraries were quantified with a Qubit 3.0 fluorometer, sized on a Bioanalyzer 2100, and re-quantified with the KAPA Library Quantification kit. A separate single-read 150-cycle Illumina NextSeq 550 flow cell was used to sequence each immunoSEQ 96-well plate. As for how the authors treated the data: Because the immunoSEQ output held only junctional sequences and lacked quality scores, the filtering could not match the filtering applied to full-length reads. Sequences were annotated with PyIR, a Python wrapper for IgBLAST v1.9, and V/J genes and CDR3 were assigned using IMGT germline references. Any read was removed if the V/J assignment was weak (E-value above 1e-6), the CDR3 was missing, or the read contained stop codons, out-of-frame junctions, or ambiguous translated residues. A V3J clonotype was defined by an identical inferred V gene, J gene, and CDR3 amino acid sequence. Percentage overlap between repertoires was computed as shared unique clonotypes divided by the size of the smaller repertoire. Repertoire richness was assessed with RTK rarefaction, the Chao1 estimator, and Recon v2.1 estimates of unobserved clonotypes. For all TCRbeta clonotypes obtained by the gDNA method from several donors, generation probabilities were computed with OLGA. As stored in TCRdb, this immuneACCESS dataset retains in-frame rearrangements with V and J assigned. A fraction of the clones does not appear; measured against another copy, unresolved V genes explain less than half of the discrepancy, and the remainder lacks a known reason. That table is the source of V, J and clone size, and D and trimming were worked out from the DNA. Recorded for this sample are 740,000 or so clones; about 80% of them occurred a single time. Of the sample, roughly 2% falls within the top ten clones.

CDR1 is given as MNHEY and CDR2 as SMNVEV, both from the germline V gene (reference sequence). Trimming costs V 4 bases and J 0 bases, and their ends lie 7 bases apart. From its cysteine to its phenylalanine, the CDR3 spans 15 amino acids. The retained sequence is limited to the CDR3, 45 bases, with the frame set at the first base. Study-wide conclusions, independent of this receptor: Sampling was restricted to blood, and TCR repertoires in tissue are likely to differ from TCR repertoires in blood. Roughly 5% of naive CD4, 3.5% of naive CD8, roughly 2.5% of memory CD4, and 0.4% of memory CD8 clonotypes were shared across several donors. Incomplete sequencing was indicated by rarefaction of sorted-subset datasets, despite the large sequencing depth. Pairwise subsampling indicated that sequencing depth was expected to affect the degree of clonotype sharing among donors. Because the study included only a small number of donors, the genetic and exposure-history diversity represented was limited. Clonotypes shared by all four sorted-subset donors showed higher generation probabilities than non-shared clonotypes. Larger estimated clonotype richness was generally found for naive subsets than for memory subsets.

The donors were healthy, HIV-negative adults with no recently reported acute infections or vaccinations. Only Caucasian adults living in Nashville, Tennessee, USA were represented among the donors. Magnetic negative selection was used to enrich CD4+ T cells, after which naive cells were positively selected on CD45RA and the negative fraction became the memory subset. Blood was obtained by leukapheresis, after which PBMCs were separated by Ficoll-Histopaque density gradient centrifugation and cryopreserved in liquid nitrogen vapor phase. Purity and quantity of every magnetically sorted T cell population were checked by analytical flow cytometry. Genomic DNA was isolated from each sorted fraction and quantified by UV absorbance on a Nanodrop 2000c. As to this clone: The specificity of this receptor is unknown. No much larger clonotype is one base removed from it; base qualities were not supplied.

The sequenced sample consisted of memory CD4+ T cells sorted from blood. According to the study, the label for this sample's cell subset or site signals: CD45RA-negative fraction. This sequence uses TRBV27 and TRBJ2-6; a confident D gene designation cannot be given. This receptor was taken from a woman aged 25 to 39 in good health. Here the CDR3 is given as CASSSPVSGANVLTF. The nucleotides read TGTGCCAGCAGTTCCCCAGTCTCTGGGGCCAACGTCCTGACTTTC.